What follows are 24 T cell receptor beta chains derived from one specimen sequenced in a study of shared clonotypes between healthy human individuals (TCRdb year 2020). The library was generated by the immunoSEQ multiplex PCR assay. Imported from immuneACCESS, the table was reduced by TCRdb to in-frame sequences with V and J called. These copies leave out some clones; in studies compared against another copy, an unresolved V gene accounts for under half, and the cause of the remainder is not known. The sample profile shows 400,000 to 550,000 clones; roughly 85% of them were found once. 9.5% to 15% of the sample lies in the top ten. Sequencing was carried out using PBMCs. The receptors here all came from a woman between 35 and 50 years old in good health. Some clones in this sample may be carry-over from other donors' samples.

This clone came up once. The rearrangement joins TRBV7-2 to TRBJ2-1, with D maybe TRBD1 (6 bases). CDR1 is SGHTA and CDR2 is FQGNSA in the germline V gene. CDR3 size: 15 residues. V gave up 4 bases and J gave up 4 bases, with 14 bases separating them. CDR3 residues: CASSWPGQIYNEQFF. The CDR3 DNA is TGTGCCAGCAGCTGGCCGGGACAAATATACAATGAGCAGTTCTTC.

This clone was seen a few times. V usage is TRBV28 and J usage is TRBJ1-2, with D perhaps matching TRBD1 (5 bases). From germline, CDR1 is MDHEN and CDR2 SYDVKM. V was shortened by 3 bases and J by 5 bases, with 28 bases between the two germline ends. The CDR3 runs to 19 residues. The DNA for the CDR3 is TGTGCCAGCAGTTTTCGACTCTACGAACGGGACTTGGGTTTGTATGGCTACACCTTC. Translating gives CASSFRLYERDLGLYGYTF.

This rearrangement joins TRBV5-1 to TRBJ2-7; 9 bases map to TRBD2. V was pared by 4 bases and J by 2 bases, with 7 bases of the junction left unmatched. The CDR3 is 15 residues long. The germline V gene has CDR1 SGHRS and CDR2 YFSETQ. In DNA, the CDR3 is TGCGCCAGCAGCCCCCGGACTAGCGCTACCTACGAGCAGTACTTC. Translation gives CASSPRTSATYEQYF.

This chain's CDR3 is CASSFRAGLAGNTGELFF. CDR3 in DNA: TGCGCCAGCAGCTTTAGGGCAGGGCTAGCGGGCAACACCGGGGAGCTGTTTTTT. The J gene is TRBJ2-2, the V gene TRBV5-1, with 8 bases identical to TRBD2. V trimming: 2 bases; J trimming: 2 bases; junction bases outside the gene matches: 11. The germline CDR1 and CDR2 sequences are SGHRS and YFSETQ. This CDR3 is 18 amino acids long.

V gene TRBV10-3 combines with J gene TRBJ2-7; a possible D gene is TRBD1 (6 bases). The V end was cut by 6 bases, the J end by 0 bases, with 21 bases between. Germline CDR1 reads ENHRY; CDR2 reads SYGVKD. The CDR3 runs to 17 residues. CDR3 protein: CAISDTGTPTGSYEQYF. The CDR3 DNA sequence: TGTGCCATCAGCGATACCGGGACACCGACCGGCTCCTACGAGCAGTACTTC.

This chain joins TRBV9 and TRBJ1-4; D not resolved. Germline values: CDR1 SGDLS, CDR2 YYNGEE. V lost 0 bases and J 5 bases, leaving 11 bases between the germline ends. CDR3 length equals 15 residues. As DNA, the CDR3 is TGTGCCAGCAGCGTAGGGGGTGTCACCAATGAAAAACTGTTTTTT. Translated: CASSVGGVTNEKLFF.

V and J are TRBV28 and TRBJ1-5; D is possibly TRBD1 (6 bases). Trimming pared 6 bases from V and 2 bases from J, leaving 14 bases between. Germline V gene sequence: CDR1 MDHEN, CDR2 SYDVKM. This CDR3 has 15 residues. CDR3 DNA sequence: TGTGCCAGCAGCCGGACAGCTGGCCGCAATCAGCCCCAGCATTTT. Protein product: CASSRTAGRNQPQHF.

V and J are TRBV28 and TRBJ1-1; D is unclear. The CDR3 loop spans 13 amino acids. V dropped 6 bases and J dropped 3 bases, with 11 bases sitting between them. The V gene's germline CDR1 is MDHEN and CDR2 SYDVKM. The CDR3 bases are TGTGCCAGCAGCACGCCCGGTTACACTGAAGCTTTCTTT. It codes for CASSTPGYTEAFF.

V gene TRBV28 combines with J gene TRBJ2-1; 9 positions agree with TRBD2. The CDR3 is 15 amino acids. Germline V gene lookup returns CDR1 MDHEN and CDR2 SYDVKM. V was pared by 7 bases and J by 2 bases, with 6 bases of the junction left unmatched. The CDR3 is CASTSGKVAYNEQFF. The CDR3 DNA follows: TGTGCCAGCACTAGCGGGAAAGTTGCCTACAATGAGCAGTTCTTC.

The gene calls are TRBV7-9 and TRBJ1-1; no definite D call. CDR1 is SEHNR, CDR2 FQNEAQ, per germline (reference sequence). Trimming took 0 bases from V and 0 from J, leaving 14 bases between them. The CDR3 is 17 amino acids. CDR3 protein: CASSLAAVYVMNTEAFF. The CDR3, as DNA: TGTGCCAGCAGCTTAGCGGCGGTGTACGTGATGAACACTGAAGCTTTCTTT.

In this sample, this clone turned up a few times. J is TRBJ2-1 and V is TRBV6-1, with 8 bases identical to TRBD1. V lost 6 bases to trimming and J lost 9 bases; unmatched junction nucleotides: 4. The CDR3 is 12 amino acids. Germline assignment: CDR1 MNHNS and CDR2 SASEGT. CDR3 amino acids: CASSQQGGEQFF. The CDR3 bases are TGTGCCAGCAGCCAACAGGGGGGTGAGCAGTTCTTC.

V usage is TRBV19 and J usage is TRBJ1-5; a weak D match, TRBD1 (6 bases). The CDR3 sequence is 13 residues long. V shed 5 bases and J shed 4 bases, with 9 bases lying between them. CDR1 is LNHDA, CDR2 SQIVND, per germline (reference sequence). The chain's CDR3 is CASSWDKNQPQHF. In DNA, the CDR3 is TGTGCCAGTAGTTGGGACAAAAATCAGCCCCAGCATTTT.

The chain joins TRBV29-1 to TRBJ1-1; D is unresolved. V lost 8 bases and J 7 bases, leaving 11 bases between the germline ends. Germline V gene data show CDR1 as SQVTM and CDR2 as ANQGSEA. This CDR3 has 10 residues. The CDR3 protein is CSFMGSEAFF. Here the CDR3 DNA reads TGCAGCTTCATGGGAAGTGAAGCTTTCTTT.

The V call is TRBV5-4, the J call TRBJ1-4, with D hard to call. The CDR3 sequence is 17 residues long. Germline CDR1 reads SGHNT; CDR2 reads YYREEE (reference sequence). Trimming shortened V by 0 bases and J by 8 bases, and 20 bases separated the two germline ends. DNA for the CDR3: TGTGCCAGCAGCTTGGGGGCAGGATCACTCCCGGCGGAAAAACTGTTTTTT. Translation gives CASSLGAGSLPAEKLFF.

This clone has only one observation. V gene TRBV7-9 combines with J gene TRBJ2-2; no definite D call. CDR3 length equals 14 residues. V dropped 1 base and J dropped 1 base, with 4 bases sitting between them. Germline V gene sequence: CDR1 SEHNR, CDR2 FQNEAQ (reference sequence). Written as DNA, the CDR3 is TGTGCCAGCAGCTTAGAACGGAACACCGGGGAGCTGTTTTTT. Encoded protein: CASSLERNTGELFF.

V and J are TRBV7-9 and TRBJ2-1; TRBD1 agrees at 10 bases. This CDR3 contains 16 residues. J was trimmed by 3 bases and V by 3 bases; bases with no gene match: 5. Looked up from germline, CDR1 is SEHNR and CDR2 is FQNEAQ (reference sequence). The CDR3 spells CASSFWTGGDYNEQFF. CDR3 in DNA: TGTGCCAGCAGCTTCTGGACAGGGGGGGACTACAATGAGCAGTTCTTC.

J is TRBJ2-7 and V is TRBV7-2; 10 nucleotides match TRBD2. Trimming cost V 6 bases and J 6 bases; bases outside gene matches: 11. CDR3 size: 15 residues. Germline V gene data show CDR1 as SGHTA and CDR2 as FQGNSA. The CDR3 here is CASSRTGTSVREQYF. In DNA form, the CDR3 reads TGTGCCAGCAGTCGAACCGGGACTAGCGTCCGCGAGCAGTACTTC.

CDR3 nucleotides: TGTGCCAGCAGTTTAGCTGTCGGATCCAATGAGCAGTTCTTC. This translates into CASSLAVGSNEQFF. The V and J genes are TRBV27 and TRBJ2-1, with unresolved D. The V end lost 2 bases, the J end lost 6 bases, and 11 bases lay between the germline ends. The germline V gene encodes CDR1 MNHEY and CDR2 SMNVEV (reference sequence). This CDR3 has 14 amino acids.

The V gene is TRBV30, the J gene TRBJ2-5; TRBD2 agrees at 9 bases. Near its end, the DNA agrees better with TRBJ2-7, so the J call may be wrong. Germline assignment: CDR1 GTSNPN and CDR2 SVGIG (reference sequence). CDR3 size: 12 residues. CDR3 sequence (DNA): TGTGCCTTGCGGGAGGGGTGGTTCGAGCAGTACTTC. It specifies CALREGWFEQYF.

The V and J genes are TRBV11-2 and TRBJ2-5, with 11 bases that match TRBD2. TRBJ2-7 matches the DNA end more closely, so the J call is doubtful. Germline V gives CDR1 SGHAT, CDR2 FQNNGV. CDR3 length equals 17 residues. CDR3 bases: TGTGCCAGCAGTGGCGGGACTAGCGGATCCCGGGCCGGCGAGCAGTACTTC. Its protein product is CASSGGTSGSRAGEQYF.

Note on this clone: This probably arose from a read error, given a far larger clone one base away. Different DNA sequences within this sample yield the same CDR3. The chain employs TRBV15 and TRBJ2-4; TRBD2 matches at 7 bases. This CDR3 has 16 amino acids. The germline gives CDR1 LNHNV, CDR2 YYDKDF (reference sequence). The ends lost 6 bases at V and 0 bases at J; junction bases unmatched: 8. CDR3 residues: CATSRSGEVAKNIQYF. In DNA form, the CDR3 reads TGTGCCACCAGTAGGAGCGGGGAAGTAGCCAAAAACATTCAGTACTTC.

This clone has ten or more counts. The chain combines TRBV6-1 with TRBJ2-7; TRBD2 matches 8 bases. There are 15 residues in the CDR3. The V segment lost 4 bases and the J segment 2 bases; nucleotides outside the gene matches: 7. Looked up from germline, CDR1 is MNHNS and CDR2 is SASEGT. CDR3 loop: CASSGGAGGPYEQYF. In DNA, the CDR3 is TGTGCCAGCAGTGGAGGGGCGGGAGGACCCTACGAGCAGTACTTC.

Points on this clone: A read error may account for a junction end that differs from germline. This CDR3 reads CASSFPGNNEQFF. The CDR3 bases are TGTGCTAGCAGCTTCCCGGGGAACAATGAGCAGTTCTTC. J is TRBJ2-1 and V is TRBV7-7, with a tentative D call TRBD2 (5 bases). Germline V gene data show CDR1 as SSHAT and CDR2 as FNYEAQ (reference sequence). The CDR3 extends over 13 amino acids.

The chain carries TRBV4-1 and TRBJ1-2; 7 nucleotides agree with TRBD1. J lost 7 bases, V lost 2 bases, and 7 bases had no gene match. The CDR3 length is 14 residues. Germline V lookup: CDR1 MGHRA, CDR2 YSYEKL. CDR3 in DNA: TGCGCCAGCAGCCAACTTCTAGGGGGCCTTGGCTACACCTTC. It codes for CASSQLLGGLGYTF.